Each of the 22 T cell receptor beta chains below was sequenced from the same sample in a study of identical twins. Each CDR3 protein is one row after TCRdb ran MiXCR on the 5' RACE reads. The table has around 490,000 distinct CDR3 sequences, about 16% seen once; the top ten hold around 0.4%. These data also formed part of another study, on yellow fever vaccine responses in identical twins.

Input material: CD4+ T cells sorted from blood. The origin of the receptors is a woman younger than 30 in good health.

The chain uses TRBV6-1 and TRBJ2-3; D is ambiguous. CDR1 is MNHNS and CDR2 is SASEGT in the germline V gene. The ends were cut back, 6 bases at V and 4 bases at J, with 11 bases in the middle. The CDR3 loop spans 13 amino acids. CDR3 in amino acids: CASSLTTSDTQYF. In DNA form, the CDR3 reads TGTGCCAGCAGCCTTACCACCTCAGATACGCAGTATTTT.

This clonotype was counted only a few times. The CDR3 protein is CSARDSSWSGRLYEQFF. The CDR3 DNA sequence: TGCAGTGCTAGAGACTCCAGCTGGAGCGGGAGATTGTATGAGCAGTTCTTC. This sequence joins TRBV20-1 and TRBJ2-1; 8 positions match TRBD2. The CDR3 sequence is 17 residues long. The V gene's germline CDR1 is DFQATT and CDR2 SNEGSKA (reference sequence). The ends lost 0 bases at V and 8 bases at J; junction bases unmatched: 15.

This clonotype turned up a few times. The chain couples TRBV12-3 or TRBV12-4 to TRBJ1-2; D uncertain. The CDR3 is made up of 13 amino acids. V was clipped by 5 bases and J by 2 bases, with 9 bases between them. CDR3 sequence reads: CASSREPNYGYTF. The CDR3 DNA reads as TGTGCCAGCAGTAGGGAGCCCAACTATGGCTACACCTTC.

CDR3 loop: CSAGGDSGETQYF. The CDR3 nucleotides read TGCAGTGCCGGAGGGGATTCGGGGGAGACCCAGTACTTC. This rearrangement joins TRBV20-1 to TRBJ2-5; D may be TRBD2 (6 bases). Between the trimmed V and J ends, which lost 6 bases and 5 bases, there was a span of 16 bases. Germline-derived CDR1 and CDR2 are DFQATT and SNEGSKA (reference sequence). The CDR3 has 13 amino acids.

There are a few counts of this clonotype. The chain joins TRBV15 to TRBJ2-5; D gene uncertain. The germline V and J ends were trimmed by 5 bases and 4 bases, with 8 bases remaining between them. This CDR3 comprises 12 residues. In germline, CDR1 is LNHNV, CDR2 YYDKDF (reference sequence). The CDR3 coding sequence is TGTGCCACCAGCGGCGACCGAGAGACCCAGTACTTC. Translating gives CATSGDRETQYF.

The V call is TRBV5-4, the J call TRBJ2-1; 11 bases line up with TRBD2. This CDR3 has 15 amino acids. The V gene's germline CDR1 is SGHNT and CDR2 YYREEE (reference sequence). The V and J ends lost 7 bases and 4 bases, in that order; junction bases with no gene match: 7. CDR3 residues: CASASGTSGYNEQFF. The CDR3 DNA sequence: TGTGCCAGCGCGTCCGGGACTAGCGGATACAATGAGCAGTTCTTC.

V and J are TRBV6-1 and TRBJ2-1, with D unresolved. The CDR3 covers 13 residues. V dropped 6 bases and J dropped 4 bases, with 10 bases sitting between them. Per the germline V gene, CDR1 is MNHNS and CDR2 is SASEGT. DNA for the CDR3: TGTGCCAGCAGCGGACCGCTGTACAATGAGCAGTTCTTC. Protein product: CASSGPLYNEQFF.

This clonotype occurred many times. The rearrangement uses TRBV12-3 or TRBV12-4 and TRBJ1-6; D unclear. The CDR3 covers 14 residues. Between the trimmed V and J ends, which lost 1 base and 5 bases, there was a span of 6 bases. The CDR3 nucleotides are TGTGCCAGCAGTTTAGGAGGGAATAATTCACCCCTCCACTTT. Protein product: CASSLGGNNSPLHF.

The chain recombines TRBV5-1 with TRBJ2-3; the D call may be TRBD1 or TRBD2 (6 bases each). The germline CDR1 and CDR2 sequences are SGHRS and YFSETQ. Trimming took 4 bases from V and 10 from J, leaving 25 bases between them. The CDR3 runs 16 residues. The chain's CDR3 is CASSTPRGVKVSSQYF. Here the CDR3 DNA reads TGCGCCAGCAGCACACCGAGGGGGGTAAAAGTCTCTTCGCAGTATTTT. Filled out from reference TRBV5-1 and TRBJ2-3, the complete variable domain reads KAGVTQTPRYLIKTRGQQVTLSCSPISGHRSVSWYQQTPGQGLQFLFEYFSETQRNKGNFPGRFSGRQFSNSRSEMNVSTLELGDSALYLCASSTPRGVKVSSQYFGPGTRLTVL.

This clonotype came up many times. The chain recombines TRBV5-4 with TRBJ1-2, with 9 positions matching TRBD1. Germline V gene data show CDR1 as SGHNT and CDR2 as YYREEE (reference sequence). Trimming cost V 4 bases and J 6 bases; bases outside gene matches: 4. The CDR3 is 13 amino acids. DNA for the CDR3: TGTGCCAGCAGCCGAACAGGGGGCGATGGCTACACCTTC. Its translation is CASSRTGGDGYTF.

This clonotype was counted only a few times. This chain uses TRBV6-1 with TRBJ1-5; D not resolved. The CDR3 length is 15 residues. Germline V gene data show CDR1 as MNHNS and CDR2 as SASEGT. Trimming shortened V by 0 bases and J by 4 bases, and 10 bases separated the two germline ends. CDR3: CASSEAWAVNQPQHF. CDR3 sequence (DNA): TGTGCCAGCAGTGAAGCTTGGGCAGTGAATCAGCCCCAGCATTTT.

The chain couples TRBV14 to TRBJ2-3; TRBD2 might be the D (5 bases). V dropped 1 base and J dropped 1 base, with 12 bases sitting between them. In germline, CDR1 is SGHDN, CDR2 FVKESK. The CDR3 consists of 16 residues. The CDR3 nucleotides are TGTGCCAGCAGCCAAGCCCGGAGGTTAGGCACAGATACGCAGTATTTT. Amino acids: CASSQARRLGTDTQYF. The full variable domain, in which reference TRBV14 and TRBJ2-3 provide the parts outside the CDR3, is EAGVTQFPSHSVIEKGQTVTLRCDPISGHDNLYWYRRVMGKEIKFLLHFVKESKQDESGMPNNRFLAERTGGTYSTLKVQPAELEDSGVYFCASSQARRLGTDTQYFGPGTRLTVL.

The CDR3 nucleotides are TGTGCCAGCAGTGAGGGTGGGAAACTCTACGAGCAGTACTTC. Translation: CASSEGGKLYEQYF. The chain employs TRBV25-1 and TRBJ2-7; unclear D gene. This CDR3 has 14 amino acids. Per the germline V gene, CDR1 is MGHDK and CDR2 is SYGVNS. Trimming pared 3 bases from V and 3 bases from J, leaving 12 bases between.

This clonotype was counted between two and nine times. The DNA for the CDR3 is TGTGCCAGCAGTTTAGGGACAATTACCAAAAACATTCAGTACTTC. This encodes CASSLGTITKNIQYF. The rearrangement links TRBV12-3 or TRBV12-4 to TRBJ2-4, with TRBD1 as a possible D gene (5 bases). The CDR3 consists of 15 residues. The V and J ends lost 1 base and 2 bases respectively, with 9 bases between them.

The chain joins TRBV15 to TRBJ2-7; D tentatively reads TRBD1 or TRBD2 (6 bases each). Trimming removed 7 bases from V and 2 bases from J, with 12 bases in between. The CDR3 length is 13 residues. Germline lookup yields CDR1 LNHNV and CDR2 YYDKDF (reference sequence). CDR3 in amino acids: CATKQGGTYEQYF. As DNA, the CDR3 is TGTGCCACCAAACAGGGAGGTACCTACGAGCAGTACTTC.

This clonotype has just a few counts. The CDR3 nucleotides read TGCAGTGCCACCAAGAGCAGCATGAACACTGAAGCTTTCTTT. Translation gives CSATKSSMNTEAFF. The genes are TRBV20-1 and TRBJ1-1; D is unclear. Germline assignment: CDR1 DFQATT and CDR2 SNEGSKA (reference sequence). Trimming took 6 bases from V and 0 from J, leaving 14 bases between them. The CDR3 runs to 14 residues.

This clonotype has a count of ten or more. The chain employs TRBV14 and TRBJ1-1, with no clear D. Trimming cost V 1 base and J 7 bases, with 13 bases left between them. This CDR3 is 14 amino acids long. The germline V gene encodes CDR1 SGHDN and CDR2 FVKESK. CDR3 region: CASSQVNGVGEAFF. Here the CDR3 DNA reads TGTGCCAGCAGCCAAGTAAATGGGGTTGGTGAAGCTTTCTTT.

The chain couples TRBV7-9 to TRBJ1-2; D unclear. This CDR3 spans 13 amino acids. Germline CDR1 is SEHNR and CDR2 is FQNEAQ (reference sequence). The V end was cut by 1 base, the J end by 6 bases, with 9 bases between. The CDR3 is CASSLVLLDGYTF. The CDR3 DNA follows: TGTGCCAGCAGCTTAGTACTACTGGATGGCTACACCTTC. The variable domain in full, completed from reference TRBV7-9 and TRBJ1-2, reads DTGVSQNPRHKITKRGQNVTFRCDPISEHNRLYWYRQTLGQGPEFLTYFQNEAQLEKSRLLSDRFSAERPKGSFSTLEIQRTEQGDSAMYLCASSLVLLDGYTFGSGTRLTVV.

This sequence joins TRBV6-1 and TRBJ2-2; D is perhaps TRBD1 (7 bases). The CDR3 spans 16 residues. Germline CDR1 and CDR2: MNHNS and SASEGT. Trimming removed 2 bases from V and 6 bases from J, with 16 bases in between. DNA for the CDR3: TGTGCCAGCAGTGAATGGAGGGGGCAGGGAGCCGGGGAGCTGTTTTTT. The encoded protein is CASSEWRGQGAGELFF.

The J gene is TRBJ2-2, the V gene TRBV29-1; TRBD2 aligns across 9 bases. Trimming at V came to 6 bases and at J to 5 bases, leaving 16 bases not matched to a gene. CDR1 and CDR2 from the germline V gene are SQVTM and ANQGSEA. CDR3 size: 17 residues. The chain's CDR3 is CSVLSTYSGSGTGELFF. In nucleotides, the CDR3 is TGCAGCGTCCTATCAACCTATAGCGGGAGTGGGACCGGGGAGCTGTTTTTT.

The chain combines TRBV20-1 with TRBJ2-3; 8 bases are a match to TRBD2. The CDR3 spans 14 residues. CDR1 is DFQATT, CDR2 SNEGSKA, per germline (reference sequence). J gave up 1 base and V 6 bases, and 6 bases lay outside the gene matches. CDR3 sequence reads: CSAGRSGGTDTQYF. In DNA form, the CDR3 reads TGCAGTGCCGGACGTAGCGGGGGCACAGATACGCAGTATTTT.

V gene TRBV3-1 combines with J gene TRBJ1-1, with TRBD1 as a possible D gene (5 bases). The CDR3 consists of 14 residues. Trimming shortened V by 3 bases and J by 1 base, and 9 bases separated the two germline ends. CDR1 LGHDT and CDR2 YNNKEL come from the germline V gene (reference sequence). CDR3 nucleotides: TGTGCCAGCAGCCATGGAGGACAGAACACTGAAGCTTTCTTT. Translating it yields CASSHGGQNTEAFF.